This is a list of T cell receptor beta chains from one sample in a study of T cells expressing NK-cell markers. TCRdb reanalyzed the 5' RACE reads, giving one entry per CDR3 protein sequence and no DNA. The sample totals fewer than 400,000 distinct CDR3 sequences. The source material was blood T cells: a sorted CD56 or NKG2C T cell subset, CD4+ or CD8+ T cells, or bulk PBMC T cells (not recorded which). The origin of the receptors is a man between 18 and 69 years old in good health. The CDR3 runs from the conserved cysteine through the conserved F or W.

J,V,CDR3
TRBJ2-2,TRBV20-1,CSARSQGAWAGELFF
TRBJ2-1,TRBV12-3/TRBV12-4,CASSGGTPGRGNEQFF
TRBJ1-5,TRBV5-6,CASSFENDRAQPQHF
TRBJ2-2,TRBV5-1,CASSLAVKSAGELFF
TRBJ2-3,TRBV20-1,CSASPSNLDTQYF
TRBJ2-3,TRBV20-1,CSAASGTLFTDTQYF
TRBJ2-2,TRBV20-1,CSAQRLDSNTGELFF
TRBJ2-1,TRBV23-1,CASSNSFRNEQFF
TRBJ2-5,TRBV15,CATSRGPGQQKETQYF
TRBJ2-3,TRBV12-3/TRBV12-4,CASRTWASGTDTQYF
TRBJ2-1,TRBV9,CASSVSAGGPNEQFF
TRBJ2-7,TRBV18,CASSPMIGTYEQYF
TRBJ2-3,TRBV5-4,CASSFRRRVTTDTQYF